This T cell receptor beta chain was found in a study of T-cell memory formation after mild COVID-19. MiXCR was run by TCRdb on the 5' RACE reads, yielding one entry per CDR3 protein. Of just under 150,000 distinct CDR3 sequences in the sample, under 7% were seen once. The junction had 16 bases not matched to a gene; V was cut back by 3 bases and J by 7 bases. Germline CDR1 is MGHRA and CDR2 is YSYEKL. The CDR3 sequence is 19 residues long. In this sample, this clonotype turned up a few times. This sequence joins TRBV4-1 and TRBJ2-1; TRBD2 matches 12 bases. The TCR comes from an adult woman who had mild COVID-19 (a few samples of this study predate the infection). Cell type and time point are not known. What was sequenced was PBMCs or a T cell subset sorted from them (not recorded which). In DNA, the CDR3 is TGCGCCAGCAGCCATCCTCGTCGACTAGCGGGGGTTCACCAAAATGAGCAGTTCTTC. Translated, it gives CASSHPRRLAGVHQNEQFF.